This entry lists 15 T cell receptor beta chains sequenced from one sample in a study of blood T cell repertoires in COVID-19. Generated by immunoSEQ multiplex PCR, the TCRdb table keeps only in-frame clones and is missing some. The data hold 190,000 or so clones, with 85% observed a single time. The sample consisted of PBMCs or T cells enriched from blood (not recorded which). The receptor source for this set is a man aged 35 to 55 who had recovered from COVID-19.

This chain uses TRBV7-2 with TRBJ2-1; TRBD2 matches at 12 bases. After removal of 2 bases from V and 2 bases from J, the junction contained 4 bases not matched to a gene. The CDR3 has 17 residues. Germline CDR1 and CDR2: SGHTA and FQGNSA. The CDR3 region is CASSLLAGGPPYNEQFF. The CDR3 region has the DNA TGTGCCAGCAGCTTACTAGCGGGAGGGCCCCCCTACAATGAGCAGTTCTTC.

The CDR3 here is CASKGTVGGELFF. The CDR3 coding sequence is TGTGCCAGCAAAGGGACAGTGGGCGGGGAGCTGTTTTTT. The V call is TRBV12-3 or TRBV12-4, the J call TRBJ2-2; TRBD1 matches 7 bases. Trimming took 7 bases from V and 7 from J; bases not matched to a gene: 6. This CDR3 has 13 residues.

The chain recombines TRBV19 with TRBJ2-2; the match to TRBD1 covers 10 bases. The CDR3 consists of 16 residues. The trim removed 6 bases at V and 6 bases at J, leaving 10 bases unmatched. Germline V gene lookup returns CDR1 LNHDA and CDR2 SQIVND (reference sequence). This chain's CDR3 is CASRDRGGDNPGELFF. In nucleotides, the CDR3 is TGTGCCAGTAGGGACAGGGGGGGGGATAACCCCGGGGAGCTGTTTTTT.

The CDR3, as DNA: TGCAGCGTACGACAGGGATCGGCCTATAATTCACCCCTCCACTTT. This sequence encodes CSVRQGSAYNSPLHF. The J gene is TRBJ1-6, the V gene TRBV29-1; TRBD1 matches 7 bases. Germline V gene lookup returns CDR1 SQVTM and CDR2 ANQGSEA. V lost 6 bases to trimming and J lost 2 bases; unmatched junction nucleotides: 7. The CDR3 covers 15 residues. Drawing the rest from reference TRBV29-1 and TRBJ1-6, the complete variable domain is SAVISQKPSRDICQRGTSLTIQCQVDSQVTMMFWYRQQPGQSLTLIATANQGSEATYESGFVIDKFPISRPNLTFSTLTVSNMSPEDSSIYLCSVRQGSAYNSPLHFGNGTRLTVT.

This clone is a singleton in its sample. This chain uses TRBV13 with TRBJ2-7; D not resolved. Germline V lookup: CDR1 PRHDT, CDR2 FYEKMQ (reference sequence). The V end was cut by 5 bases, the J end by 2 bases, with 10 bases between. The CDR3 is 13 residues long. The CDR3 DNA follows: TGTGCCAGCAGCCCCCTCACAACCTACGAGCAGTACTTC. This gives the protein CASSPLTTYEQYF.

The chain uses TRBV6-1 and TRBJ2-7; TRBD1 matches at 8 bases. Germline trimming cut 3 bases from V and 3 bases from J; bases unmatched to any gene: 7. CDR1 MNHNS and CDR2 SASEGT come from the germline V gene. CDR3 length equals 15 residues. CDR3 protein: CASSEQPGTGYEQYF. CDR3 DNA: TGTGCCAGCAGTGAGCAGCCGGGGACAGGCTACGAGCAGTACTTC.

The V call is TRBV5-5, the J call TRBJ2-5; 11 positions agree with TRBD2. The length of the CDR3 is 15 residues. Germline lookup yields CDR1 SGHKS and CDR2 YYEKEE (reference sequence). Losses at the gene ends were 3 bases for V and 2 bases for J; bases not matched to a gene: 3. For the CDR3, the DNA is TGTGCCAGCAGCTATCTAGCGGGAGGACAAGAGACCCAGTACTTC. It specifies CASSYLAGGQETQYF.

DNA of the CDR3: TGCGCCAGCAGCCAAGTTACGGCGTCAGGGCTCACTAACTATGGCTACACCTTC. It translates to CASSQVTASGLTNYGYTF. The chain combines TRBV4-1 with TRBJ1-2; D is possibly TRBD1 (5 bases). Germline V gene sequence: CDR1 MGHRA, CDR2 YSYEKL. This CDR3 region has 18 residues. Between the trimmed V and J ends, which lost 1 base and 0 bases, there was a span of 18 bases.

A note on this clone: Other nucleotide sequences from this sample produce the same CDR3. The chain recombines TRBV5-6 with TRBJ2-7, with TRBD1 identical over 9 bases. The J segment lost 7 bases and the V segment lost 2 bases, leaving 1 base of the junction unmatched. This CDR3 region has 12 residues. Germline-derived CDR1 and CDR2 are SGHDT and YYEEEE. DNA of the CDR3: TGTGCCAGCAGCTTAGGACAGGGGGAGCAGTACTTC. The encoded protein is CASSLGQGEQYF.

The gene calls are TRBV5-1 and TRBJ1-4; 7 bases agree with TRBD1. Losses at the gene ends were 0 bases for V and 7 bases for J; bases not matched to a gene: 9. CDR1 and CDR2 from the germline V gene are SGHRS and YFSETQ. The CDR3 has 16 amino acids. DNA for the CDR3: TGCGCCAGCAGCTTGGGAATTTTGGACAGGAGTGAAAAACTGTTTTTT. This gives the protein CASSLGILDRSEKLFF.

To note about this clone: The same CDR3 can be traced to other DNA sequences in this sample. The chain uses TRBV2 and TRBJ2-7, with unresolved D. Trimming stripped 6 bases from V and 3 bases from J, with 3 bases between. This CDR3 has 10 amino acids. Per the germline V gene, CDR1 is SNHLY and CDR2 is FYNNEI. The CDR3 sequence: CASSLYEQYF. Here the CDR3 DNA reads TGTGCCAGCAGCCTCTACGAGCAGTACTTC.

CDR3 nucleotides: TGTGCCAGCAGTTTATCCCCGACCGGGGAGCTGTTTTTT. This translates into CASSLSPTGELFF. The chain joins TRBV27 to TRBJ2-2; D remains ambiguous. Looked up from germline, CDR1 is MNHEY and CDR2 is SMNVEV (reference sequence). This CDR3 has 13 amino acids. Trimming took 0 bases from V and 5 from J, leaving 4 bases between them.

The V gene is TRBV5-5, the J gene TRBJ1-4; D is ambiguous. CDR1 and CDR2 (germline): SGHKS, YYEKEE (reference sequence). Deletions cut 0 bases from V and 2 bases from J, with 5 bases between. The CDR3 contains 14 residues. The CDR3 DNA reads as TGTGCCAGCAGCTTGGCCGGGACTAATGAAAAACTGTTTTTT. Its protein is CASSLAGTNEKLFF.

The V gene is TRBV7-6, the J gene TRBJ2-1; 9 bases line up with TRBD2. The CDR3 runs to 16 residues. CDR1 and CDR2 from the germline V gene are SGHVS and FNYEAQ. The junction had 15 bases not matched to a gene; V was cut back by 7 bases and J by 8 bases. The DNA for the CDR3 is TGTGCCAGCACCCCCATTAGCGGGAGACCCCCCCATGAGCAGTTCTTC. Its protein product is CASTPISGRPPHEQFF.

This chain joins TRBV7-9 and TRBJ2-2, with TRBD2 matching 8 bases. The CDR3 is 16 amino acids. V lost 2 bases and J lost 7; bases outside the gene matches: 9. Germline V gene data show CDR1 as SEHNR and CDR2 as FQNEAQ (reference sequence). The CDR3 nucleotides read TGTGCCAGCAGCTTACCTACTAGCGGTGGGAGCGGGGAGCTGTTTTTT. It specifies CASSLPTSGGSGELFF.